This entry is about one TCR beta chain. Antigen: not known. Germline V gives CDR1 DFQATT, CDR2 SNEGSKA (reference sequence). CDR3 length equals 15 residues. Healthy Caucasian individuals from Russia aged about 6 to 95 were enrolled as donors. With a J-beta primer mix and a sample-barcoded 5' primer, a second PCR ran about 6 to 11 cycles. Tagging of each cDNA molecule was performed by a template-switch adaptor with 12 random nucleotides. TCRdb ran MiXCR on the 5' RACE reads and lists one entry per CDR3 protein. The sample records some 1.7 million distinct CDR3 sequences, roughly 27% being singletons. The data originate from a study of blood T cells in healthy people across ages. General study findings and limits: For the donors, CMV status was unknown and possibly confounded expanded clonotype changes. Donors of long life had a larger count of naive CD4+ cells and greater diversity than aged donors.

This TCR derives from a woman aged 25 to 39 in good health. Sequencing was carried out using blood. The gene calls are TRBV20-1 and TRBJ2-4, with TRBD2 identical over 7 bases. The J call is doubtful: the DNA matches TRBJ2-7 better. Here the CDR3 reads CSARDGAGVCHEQYF. CDR3 nucleotides: TGCAGTGCTAGAGATGGGGCGGGAGTCTGTCACGAGCAGTACTTC.